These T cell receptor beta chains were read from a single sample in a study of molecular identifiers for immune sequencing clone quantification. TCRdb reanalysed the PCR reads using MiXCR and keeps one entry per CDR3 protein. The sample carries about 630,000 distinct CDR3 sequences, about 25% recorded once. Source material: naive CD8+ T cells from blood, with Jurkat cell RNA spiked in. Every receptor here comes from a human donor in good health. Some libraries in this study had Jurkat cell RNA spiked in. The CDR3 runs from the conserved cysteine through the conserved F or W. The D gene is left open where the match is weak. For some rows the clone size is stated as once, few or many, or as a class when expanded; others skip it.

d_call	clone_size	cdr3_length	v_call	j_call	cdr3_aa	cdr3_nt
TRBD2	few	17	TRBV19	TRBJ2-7	CARHLAGGPLVLGEQYF	TGTGCCAGACACCTAGCGGGAGGGCCTTTGGTCTTGGGGGAGCAGTACTTC
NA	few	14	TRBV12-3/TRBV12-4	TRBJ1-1	CASRTGTRNTEAFF	TGTGCCAGCCGCACGGGGACACGGAACACTGAAGCTTTCTTT
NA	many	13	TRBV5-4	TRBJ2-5	CASSPRAEETQYF	TGTGCCAGCAGCCCGCGCGCGGAGGAGACCCAGTACTTC
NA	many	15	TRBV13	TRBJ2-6	CASSLTTAGANVLTF	TGTGCCAGCAGCTTAACGACAGCCGGGGCCAACGTCCTGACTTTC
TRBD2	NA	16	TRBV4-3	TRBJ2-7	CASRPSSGSLIDEQYF	TGCGCCAGCAGACCCTCGAGCGGGAGTTTAATCGACGAGCAGTACTTC
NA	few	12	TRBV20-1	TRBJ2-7	CSASRGDYEQYF	TGCAGTGCTAGTAGAGGGGACTACGAGCAGTACTTC
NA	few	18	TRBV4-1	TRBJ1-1	CASSQGYLLGAENTEAFF	TGCGCCAGCAGCCAAGGATACCTCCTGGGGGCAGAGAACACTGAAGCTTTCTTT
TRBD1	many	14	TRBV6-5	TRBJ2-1	CASNLGQGAAEQFF	TGTGCCAGCAACCTGGGACAGGGGGCGGCTGAGCAGTTCTTC
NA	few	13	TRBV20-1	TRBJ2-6	CSAQFSGANVLTF	TGCAGTGCTCAGTTCTCTGGGGCCAACGTCCTGACTTTC
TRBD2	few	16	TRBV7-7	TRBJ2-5	CASSPRLAAIQETQYF	TGTGCTAGCAGCCCCCGACTAGCGGCGATTCAAGAGACCCAGTACTTC
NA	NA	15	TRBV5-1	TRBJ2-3	CASSLGREGPGTQYF	TGCGCCAGCAGCTTGGGGCGGGAAGGGCCTGGGACGCAGTATTTT
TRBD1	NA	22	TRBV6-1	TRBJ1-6	CASSEGIFQGVTRAGGGSPLHF	TGTGCCAGCAGTGAAGGAATATTTCAGGGGGTAACCCGGGCCGGAGGTGGTTCACCCCTCCACTTT
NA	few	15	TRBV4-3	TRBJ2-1	CASSQHSGRYNEQFF	TGCGCCAGCAGCCAACATTCCGGACGCTACAATGAGCAGTTCTTC
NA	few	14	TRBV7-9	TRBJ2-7	CASSVGGKWYEQYF	TGTGCCAGCAGCGTAGGGGGGAAATGGTACGAGCAGTACTTC
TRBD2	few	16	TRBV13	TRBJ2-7	CASSTQPGLPMGEQYF	TGTGCCAGCAGCACTCAGCCGGGACTACCAATGGGAGAGCAGTACTTC
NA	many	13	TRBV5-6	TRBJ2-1	CASSLGTTNEQFF	TGTGCCAGCAGCTTGGGGACTACCAATGAGCAGTTCTTC
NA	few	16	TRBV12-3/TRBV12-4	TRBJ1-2	CASSLRGALPGYGYTF	TGTGCCAGCAGTTTGAGGGGCGCGCTCCCAGGCTATGGCTACACCTTC
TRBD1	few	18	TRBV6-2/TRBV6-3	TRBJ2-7	CASSFSRTQGPPAYEQYF	TGTGCCAGCAGTTTTTCCCGTACACAGGGGCCCCCGGCCTACGAGCAGTACTTC
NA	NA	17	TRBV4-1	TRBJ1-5	CASSQAGAGAAFQPQHF	TGCGCCAGCAGCCAAGCTGGTGCGGGGGCGGCTTTTCAGCCCCAGCATTTT
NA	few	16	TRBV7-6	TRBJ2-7	CASSPRVAETAYEQYF	TGTGCCAGCAGCCCCCGGGTAGCGGAGACGGCCTACGAGCAGTACTTC
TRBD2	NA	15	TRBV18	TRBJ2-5	CASSPPPAGLETQYF	TGTGCCAGCTCACCACCTCCAGCGGGGCTCGAGACCCAGTACTTC
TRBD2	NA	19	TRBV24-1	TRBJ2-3	CATSVSRLAGGRGTDTQYF	TGTGCCACCAGTGTCTCCCGTCTAGCGGGGGGACGTGGCACAGATACGCAGTATTTT
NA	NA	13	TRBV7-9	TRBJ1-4	CASSLAEQAQLFF	TGTGCCAGCAGCTTAGCGGAGCAGGCCCAGCTGTTTTTT
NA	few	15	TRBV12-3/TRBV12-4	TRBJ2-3	CASSLHGRPTDTQYF	TGTGCCAGCAGTTTACATGGACGGCCAACAGATACGCAGTATTTT
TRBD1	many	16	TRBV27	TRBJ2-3	CASRTGVFSYTDTQYF	TGTGCCAGCAGAACAGGGGTCTTCTCCTACACAGATACGCAGTATTTT
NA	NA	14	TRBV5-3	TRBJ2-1	CASSPELDYNEQFF	TGTGCCAGCAGCCCAGAACTGGACTACAATGAGCAGTTCTTC
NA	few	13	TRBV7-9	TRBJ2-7	CASSLWGDYEQYF	TGTGCCAGCAGCTTGTGGGGGGACTACGAGCAGTACTTC
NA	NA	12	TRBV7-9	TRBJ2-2	CTSSLRPGELFF	TGTACCAGCAGCTTACGGCCCGGGGAGCTGTTTTTT
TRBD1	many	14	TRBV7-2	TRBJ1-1	CASSTTGVNTEAFF	TGTGCCAGCAGCACAACAGGGGTGAACACTGAAGCTTTCTTT
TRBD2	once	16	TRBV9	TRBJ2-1	CASSVGLRGGGREQFF	TGTGCCAGCAGCGTAGGACTGCGGGGGGGAGGCCGTGAGCAGTTCTTC
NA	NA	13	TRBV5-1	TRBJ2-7	CATSLASSYDQYF	TGCGCCACCAGCTTGGCAAGTTCCTACGACCAGTACTTC
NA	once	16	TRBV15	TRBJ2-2	CATSRGGDSNTGELFF	TGTGCCACCAGCAGAGGAGGAGATTCGAACACCGGGGAGCTGTTTTTT
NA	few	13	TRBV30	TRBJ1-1	CAWGYQGNTEAFF	TGTGCCTGGGGTTACCAGGGGAACACTGAAGCTTTCTTT
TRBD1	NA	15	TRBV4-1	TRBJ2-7	CASSHRTGGHYEQYF	TGCGCCAGCAGCCACCGGACAGGGGGGCATTACGAGCAGTACTTC
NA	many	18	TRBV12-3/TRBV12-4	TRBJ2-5	CASSTGSQGNNPWQTQYF	TGTGCCAGCAGTACCGGATCACAGGGAAATAACCCCTGGCAGACCCAGTACTTC
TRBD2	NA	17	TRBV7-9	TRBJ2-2	CASSLGRAGGSTGELFF	TGTGCCAGCAGCTTGGGCAGAGCGGGAGGCTCGACCGGGGAGCTGTTTTTT
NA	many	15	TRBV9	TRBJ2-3	CASSVRGSPPDTQYF	TGTGCCAGCAGCGTCAGGGGCTCTCCCCCAGATACGCAGTATTTT
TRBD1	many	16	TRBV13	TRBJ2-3	CASSNPQGASTDTQYF	TGTGCCAGCAGCAACCCGCAGGGGGCTAGCACAGATACGCAGTATTTT
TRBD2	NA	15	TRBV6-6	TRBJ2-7	CASSYSSGTSYEQYF	TGTGCCAGCAGTTACTCTAGCGGGACCTCCTACGAGCAGTACTTC
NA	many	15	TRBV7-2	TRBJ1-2	CASSPHPASAYGYTF	TGTGCCAGCAGCCCACACCCGGCTTCCGCCTATGGCTACACCTTC
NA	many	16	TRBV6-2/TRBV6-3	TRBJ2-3	CASSYRPQWEVDTQYF	TGTGCCAGCAGTTACCGGCCCCAGTGGGAAGTAGATACGCAGTATTTT
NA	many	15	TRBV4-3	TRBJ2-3	CASSQKGIGADTQYF	TGCGCCAGCAGCCAAAAGGGGATCGGGGCTGATACGCAGTATTTT
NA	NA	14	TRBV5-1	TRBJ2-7	CASSLADGGYEQYF	TGCGCCAGCAGCTTGGCGGACGGGGGATACGAGCAGTACTTC